These 29 T cell receptor beta chains share one sample of origin, sequenced in a study of T cells in Graves' hyperthyroidism and ophthalmopathy. Amplified regions were TCR beta CDR3 sequences from RNA transcripts. First-round RT-PCR of the TCR CDR3 relied on the HTBI primer set. TCRdb reprocessed the multiplex PCR reads with MiXCR, giving one entry per CDR3 protein. The table lists fewer than 700,000 distinct CDR3 sequences, roughly 16% of them singletons. The sequenced sample consisted of blood. These receptors were collected from a young woman with Graves' hyperthyroidism.

This clonotype turned up a few times. V gene TRBV6-4 combines with J gene TRBJ2-1; tentatively, D is TRBD2 (6 bases). V was shortened by 5 bases and J by 0 bases, with 14 bases between the two germline ends. The CDR3 covers 16 residues. Germline CDR1 MRHNA, CDR2 SNTAGT. CDR3 DNA sequence: TGTGCCAGCAGTCCCTCTGGAGGGAACTCCTACAATGAGCAGTTCTTC. Protein product: CASSPSGGNSYNEQFF.

The gene calls are TRBV10-3 and TRBJ1-2; D not certain. Trimming removed 11 bases from V and 0 bases from J, with 10 bases in between. CDR1 ENHRY and CDR2 SYGVKD come from the germline V gene. This CDR3 contains 12 residues. The chain's CDR3 is CADVPANYGYTF. In nucleotides, the CDR3 is TGTGCCGACGTCCCAGCTAACTATGGCTACACCTTC.

The rearrangement links TRBV18 to TRBJ1-2; the D gene is possibly TRBD1 (5 bases). V was pared by 3 bases and J by 0 bases, with 11 bases between. The CDR3 extends over 15 amino acids. Germline loops: CDR1 KGHSH, CDR2 LQKENI. CDR3 protein: CASSPTGLANYGYTF. CDR3 sequence (DNA): TGTGCCAGCTCACCGACGGGGCTAGCTAACTATGGCTACACCTTC.

This clonotype appeared many times. The chain links TRBV10-3 to TRBJ1-5, with no clear D. Germline loops: CDR1 ENHRY, CDR2 SYGVKD. The V end lost 0 bases, the J end lost 5 bases, and 5 bases lay between the germline ends. The CDR3 has 13 amino acids. The CDR3 DNA reads TGTGCCATCAGTGAGTCGACGGATCAGCCCCAGCATTTT. Its translation is CAISESTDQPQHF.

In its sample, this clonotype was seen many times. This chain uses TRBV11-3 with TRBJ1-1; 7 bases map to TRBD1. The CDR3 is 13 residues long. V was pared by 5 bases and J by 9 bases, with 9 bases of the junction left unmatched. Germline-derived CDR1 and CDR2 are SGHNT and YENEEA. The CDR3 loop reads CASSPQDREKAFF. The CDR3 nucleotides are TGTGCCAGCAGCCCCCAAGACAGGGAGAAAGCTTTCTTT.

This clonotype was observed a handful of times. The chain links TRBV6-2 or TRBV6-3 to TRBJ1-2; D ambiguous. CDR3 length: 14 amino acids. In germline, CDR1 is MNHEY, CDR2 SVGEGT. V lost 6 bases and J 1 base, leaving 12 bases between the germline ends. The CDR3 coding sequence is TGTGCCAGCAGATCCCCCGCGGTTAACTATGGCTACACCTTC. This encodes CASRSPAVNYGYTF.

This clonotype occurred many times. This chain joins TRBV20-1 and TRBJ2-3, with TRBD2 matching over 10 bases. J lost 4 bases, V lost 6 bases, and 1 base had no gene match. CDR3 length equals 12 residues. Germline CDR1 DFQATT, CDR2 SNEGSKA (reference sequence). DNA for the CDR3: TGCAGTGCGGGGACTAGCGCAGATACGCAGTATTTT. This gives the protein CSAGTSADTQYF.

This clonotype was observed a few times. The CDR3 spells CSVELLAGNTGELFF. CDR3 sequence (DNA): TGCAGCGTTGAACTACTAGCGGGAAACACCGGGGAGCTGTTTTTT. This chain connects TRBV29-1 to TRBJ2-2; 10 bases fit TRBD2. V was clipped by 2 bases and J by 2 bases; unmatched bases: 2. The CDR3 is 15 amino acids. Looked up from germline, CDR1 is SQVTM and CDR2 is ANQGSEA.

This clonotype was seen at least ten times. V usage is TRBV12-3 or TRBV12-4 and J usage is TRBJ2-1; TRBD2 is a possible D gene (5 bases). Trimming removed 3 bases at V and 7 bases at J, with 19 bases between. CDR3 length: 16 amino acids. This CDR3 reads CASSFTPKPRGNEQFF. CDR3 coding DNA: TGTGCCAGCAGTTTTACCCCTAAGCCACGGGGTAATGAGCAGTTCTTC.

This clonotype was seen many times. This chain links TRBV7-2 with TRBJ2-5; 10 nucleotides line up with TRBD1. V was clipped by 5 bases and J by 7 bases; unmatched bases: 7. Germline CDR1 SGHTA, CDR2 FQGNSA. The CDR3 is 14 amino acids. The CDR3 region is CASSPRTGGVTQYF. In DNA form, the CDR3 reads TGTGCCAGCAGCCCACGGACAGGGGGGGTGACCCAGTACTTC. Full variable domain (missing parts from reference TRBV7-2 and TRBJ2-5): GAGVSQSPSNKVTEKGKDVELRCDPISGHTALYWYRQSLGQGLEFLIYFQGNSAPDKSGLPSDRFSAERTGGSVSTLTIQRTQQEDSAVYLCASSPRTGGVTQYFGPGTRLLVL.

At least ten counts were recorded for this clonotype. V and J are TRBV5-5 and TRBJ2-3; 13 bases map to TRBD2. Germline V gene sequence: CDR1 SGHKS, CDR2 YYEKEE (reference sequence). CDR3 length equals 16 residues. J was trimmed by 3 bases and V by 7 bases; bases with no gene match: 8. The CDR3 DNA reads TGTGCCAGCGACCTACTAGCGGGAGGGCCGACAGATACGCAGTATTTT. Amino acids: CASDLLAGGPTDTQYF.

There are many counts of this clonotype. The chain carries TRBV30 and TRBJ1-3, with D unclear. The V end was cut by 4 bases, the J end by 0 bases, with 10 bases between. Germline loops: CDR1 GTSNPN, CDR2 SVGIG (reference sequence). CDR3 length: 14 residues. The CDR3 DNA follows: TGTGCCTGGAAAGGGTTCCTCTCTGGAAACACCATATATTTT. The encoded protein is CAWKGFLSGNTIYF. Based on the CDR3 plus reference TRBV30 and TRBJ1-3, the full variable domain is SQTIHQWPATLVQPVGSPLSLECTVEGTSNPNLYWYRQAAGRGLQLLFYSVGIGQISSEVPQNLSASRPQDRQFILSSKKLLLSDSGFYLCAWKGFLSGNTIYFGEGSWLTVV.

In this sample, this clonotype turned up many times. V gene TRBV28 combines with J gene TRBJ2-1; 8 bases match TRBD1. The CDR3 contains 14 residues. The germline gives CDR1 MDHEN, CDR2 SYDVKM. With 7 bases clipped from V and 2 bases from J, the junction kept 4 bases outside the gene matches. The CDR3 is CASTRGQTYNEQFF. CDR3 nucleotides: TGTGCCAGCACCAGGGGGCAGACCTACAATGAGCAGTTCTTC.

This clonotype has a handful of counts. The junction differs from germline at one of its ends, possibly a read error. The V call is TRBV28, the J call TRBJ1-4, with D unresolved. Germline assignment: CDR1 MDHEN and CDR2 SYDVKM. This CDR3 has 14 amino acids. For the CDR3, the DNA is TGTGCCAGCGGTTTCTCGGGCGGAAATGAAAAACTGTTTTTT. Its translation is CASGFSGGNEKLFF.

The chain joins TRBV29-1 to TRBJ1-1; TRBD1 agrees at 9 bases. The V gene end was trimmed by 4 bases and the J gene end by 8 bases; junction bases not matched to a gene: 8. This CDR3 spans 13 amino acids. Germline CDR1 reads SQVTM; CDR2 reads ANQGSEA. CDR3 DNA: TGCAGCGTTGCTGGTGGGGGGACAGGGGAAGCTTTCTTT. Its translation is CSVAGGGTGEAFF.

This clonotype came up many times. The chain uses TRBV28 and TRBJ2-1, with 7 bases lining up with TRBD2. In germline, CDR1 is MDHEN, CDR2 SYDVKM. This CDR3 has 15 amino acids. The junction had 6 bases not matched to a gene; V was cut back by 3 bases and J by 4 bases. CDR3 sequence (DNA): TGTGCCAGCAGTTTGAGGGAGGGCCGATACAATGAGCAGTTCTTC. Amino acids: CASSLREGRYNEQFF.

This clonotype was picked up a small number of times. The gene calls are TRBV15 and TRBJ2-2; a possible D gene is TRBD2 (5 bases). This CDR3 is built from 16 residues. V was clipped by 0 bases and J by 4 bases, with 12 bases between them. Germline V gene lookup returns CDR1 LNHNV and CDR2 YYDKDF (reference sequence). CDR3 in amino acids: CATSRDLPGSTGELFF. In DNA form, the CDR3 reads TGTGCCACCAGCAGAGATCTCCCGGGAAGCACCGGGGAGCTGTTTTTT.

This clonotype was counted many times. The genes are TRBV28 and TRBJ2-5; D ambiguous. The V end lost 6 bases, the J end lost 1 base, and 15 bases lay between the germline ends. The CDR3 is made up of 15 amino acids. From germline, CDR1 is MDHEN and CDR2 SYDVKM. CDR3 sequence reads: CASSPITPTQETQYF. DNA of the CDR3: TGTGCCAGCAGCCCTATCACCCCTACCCAAGAGACCCAGTACTTC.

This clonotype showed up many times. The chain is built from TRBV7-3 and TRBJ2-7, with D maybe TRBD2 (6 bases). The V gene's germline CDR1 is SGHTA and CDR2 FQGTGA. V shed 0 bases and J shed 6 bases, with 6 bases lying between them. This CDR3 is 12 amino acids long. This CDR3 is CASSLTEGEQYF. CDR3 sequence (DNA): TGTGCCAGCAGCTTAACGGAGGGCGAGCAGTACTTC.

This clonotype was found many times. At one end the junction does not follow the germline gene, possibly because of a read error. This rearrangement joins TRBV5-1 to TRBJ2-1; D remains ambiguous. Germline CDR1 and CDR2: SGHRS and YFSETQ. The CDR3 runs 15 residues. CDR3 loop: CASSQASGGRDEQFF. CDR3 nucleotides: TGTGCCAGCAGCCAAGCATCTGGCGGTAGGGATGAGCAGTTCTTC.

The V and J genes are TRBV19 and TRBJ2-1; TRBD2 aligns across 11 bases. This CDR3 comprises 20 residues. Germline lookup yields CDR1 LNHDA and CDR2 SQIVND (reference sequence). Losses at the gene ends were 2 bases for V and 10 bases for J; bases not matched to a gene: 22. The CDR3 region is CASSIKGPAVSGRALGEQFF. The CDR3, as DNA: TGTGCCAGTAGTATAAAGGGTCCCGCGGTTAGCGGGAGGGCCCTCGGAGAGCAGTTCTTC. Supplemented by reference TRBV19 and TRBJ2-1, the full variable domain reads DGGITQSPKYLFRKEGQNVTLSCEQNLNHDAMYWYRQDPGQGLRLIYYSQIVNDFQKGDIAEGYSVSREKKESFPLTVTSAQKNPTAFYLCASSIKGPAVSGRALGEQFFGPGTRLTVL.

The chain links TRBV6-1 to TRBJ2-5; 10 bases are shared with TRBD1. This CDR3 has 14 residues. V lost 6 bases, J lost 5 bases, and 6 bases stayed unmatched. Per germline, CDR1 MNHNS and CDR2 SASEGT. The CDR3 region is CASRPDRGTETQYF. The CDR3 bases are TGTGCCAGCAGGCCGGACAGGGGGACGGAGACCCAGTACTTC.

This clonotype was counted at least ten times. This chain links TRBV2 with TRBJ2-7; D uncertain. The CDR3 spans 11 residues. Germline V gene lookup returns CDR1 SNHLY and CDR2 FYNNEI. V shed 7 bases and J shed 6 bases, with 10 bases lying between them. CDR3 region: CASMGTGEQYF. The CDR3 nucleotides read TGTGCCAGCATGGGTACCGGCGAGCAGTACTTC.

The V call is TRBV4-1, the J call TRBJ1-1; no clear D. This CDR3 contains 14 residues. Per the germline V gene, CDR1 is MGHRA and CDR2 is YSYEKL. Trimming took off 3 bases at V and 4 bases at J, with 12 bases between the two ends. The CDR3 protein is CASSQWITSTEAFF. The CDR3 nucleotides read TGCGCCAGCAGCCAGTGGATCACATCCACTGAAGCTTTCTTT.

Many counts were recorded for this clonotype. The chain is built from TRBV20-1 and TRBJ1-3; TRBD1 might be the D (5 bases). This CDR3 has 12 residues. Trimming stripped 5 bases from V and 4 bases from J, with 9 bases between. Germline CDR1 and CDR2: DFQATT and SNEGSKA (reference sequence). The CDR3 bases are TGCAGTGCTTGGAAGGGGGGAAACACCATATATTTT. Protein product: CSAWKGGNTIYF.

Only a few counts were recorded for this clonotype. The rearrangement links TRBV11-2 to TRBJ2-1; TRBD1 agrees at 9 bases. CDR3 length: 15 amino acids. Germline V lookup: CDR1 SGHAT, CDR2 FQNNGV. V was pared by 1 base and J by 7 bases, with 5 bases of the junction left unmatched. The CDR3 loop is CASSLVQGASNEQFF. The CDR3 DNA follows: TGTGCCAGCAGCTTAGTACAGGGGGCATCTAATGAGCAGTTCTTC. The whole variable domain, remainder taken from reference TRBV11-2 and TRBJ2-1, is EAGVAQSPRYKIIEKRQSVAFWCNPISGHATLYWYQQILGQGPKLLIQFQNNGVVDDSQLPKDRFSAERLKGVDSTLKIQPAKLEDSAVYLCASSLVQGASNEQFFGPGTRLTVL.

This clonotype was recorded many times. The chain employs TRBV29-1 and TRBJ1-2, with 9 nucleotides matching TRBD1. The CDR3 runs 14 residues. Germline V gives CDR1 SQVTM, CDR2 ANQGSEA. Losses at the gene ends were 6 bases for V and 5 bases for J; bases not matched to a gene: 10. Here the CDR3 reads CSVTNRGQQYGYTF. The CDR3 DNA reads as TGCAGCGTAACGAACAGGGGGCAGCAGTATGGCTACACCTTC.

The J gene is TRBJ2-2, the V gene TRBV2; 9 bases line up with TRBD1. Germline CDR1 is SNHLY and CDR2 is FYNNEI. With V trimmed by 5 bases and J by 1 base, 5 bases remained unmatched. This CDR3 has 16 residues. The CDR3 is CASSIGTGLNTGELFF. The CDR3 DNA reads TGTGCCAGCAGTATCGGGACAGGGCTGAACACCGGGGAGCTGTTTTTT. Looking up the rest from reference TRBV2 and TRBJ2-2 gives the full variable domain: EPEVTQTPSHQVTQMGQEVILRCVPISNHLYFYWYRQILGQKVEFLVSFYNNEISEKSEIFDDQFSVERPDGSNFTLKIRSTKLEDSAMYFCASSIGTGLNTGELFFGEGSRLTVL.

In this sample, this clonotype turned up many times. This sequence joins TRBV28 and TRBJ1-2; no definite D call. This CDR3 is 12 amino acids long. CDR1 and CDR2 from the germline V gene are MDHEN and SYDVKM. Trimming cost V 4 bases and J 4 bases, with 7 bases left between them. The CDR3 reads CASSSGVYGYTF. The CDR3 DNA follows: TGTGCCAGCAGTTCCGGGGTCTATGGCTACACCTTC.